This T cell receptor beta chain was sequenced for a study of shared clonotypes between healthy human individuals. Findings of the study overall: Among donors, the sharing of clonotypes was expected to be influenced by sequencing depth.

CDR1 is SGHNT and CDR2 is YYREEE in the germline V gene (reference sequence). CDR3 size: 12 residues. With respect to this clone: Its cognate antigen is unknown. A much larger clone lies a single base off, so this may be a read error. This same CDR3 is encoded by further DNA sequences in the sample.

In the source study's methods: There were no quality scores in the junction-only immunoSEQ sequences, so filtering differed. Sequenced by immunoSEQ multiplex PCR; TCRdb stores in-frame clones only, minus some. V, J and clone size reflect that table, while D and trimming were determined from the DNA. The table shows about 490,000 clones, with around 73% occurring only once. Every donor was a Caucasian adult from Nashville, Tennessee. The sequence was collected from a woman in her forties in good health. Some clones in this sample may be carry-over from other donors' samples. The sample was PBMCs. This chain links TRBV5-4 with TRBJ1-3; the D is unclear. DNA for the CDR3: TGTGCCAGCAGCTTGTGGGGAAACACCATATACTTT. Translation: CASSLWGNTIYF.